These 26 T cell receptor beta chains were sequenced from one sample in a study of metastatic and nonmetastatic thyroid tumors. TCRdb re-called clones from the PCR reads using MiXCR. The table lists about 26,000 clones, 15% of them singletons. No treatment had been given to any patient before thyroid surgery. The sequenced material came from blood. The receptors were sampled from a female donor with papillary thyroid cancer or a benign thyroid nodule (not recorded which). Some clones in this sample may be carry-over from other donors' samples.

This clone is medium-sized in the sample. V is TRBV6-2 or TRBV6-3 and J is TRBJ2-7; no definite D call. CDR3 length equals 14 residues. Germline CDR1 reads MNHEY; CDR2 reads SVGEGT. The V end lost 4 bases, the J end lost 2 bases, and 12 bases lay between the germline ends. CDR3 sequence: CASSSTVRAYEQYF. The CDR3 bases are TGTGCCAGCAGTTCTACGGTAAGGGCCTACGAGCAGTACTTC.

This clone was seen many times. The J gene is TRBJ2-1, the V gene TRBV5-1, with D possibly TRBD1 on 5 matching bases. Trimming stripped 0 bases from V and 1 base from J, with 8 bases between. Germline V gives CDR1 SGHRS, CDR2 YFSETQ. The CDR3 spans 15 residues. This CDR3 is CASSLEGSSYNEQFF. The CDR3 DNA is TGCGCCAGCAGCTTGGAGGGGTCTTCCTACAATGAGCAGTTCTTC. Together with reference TRBV5-1 and TRBJ2-1, the CDR3 gives the full variable domain: KAGVTQTPRYLIKTRGQQVTLSCSPISGHRSVSWYQQTPGQGLQFLFEYFSETQRNKGNFPGRFSGRQFSNSRSEMNVSTLELGDSALYLCASSLEGSSYNEQFFGPGTRLTVL.

This clone was observed many times. CDR3: CASSLAGGGHTEAFF. CDR3 sequence (DNA): TGTGCCAGCAGCTTAGCAGGGGGCGGTCACACTGAAGCTTTCTTT. The rearrangement uses TRBV7-2 and TRBJ1-1; TRBD1 agrees at 7 bases. The CDR3 loop spans 15 amino acids. Germline V gene lookup returns CDR1 SGHTA and CDR2 FQGNSA. V was clipped by 0 bases and J by 3 bases; unmatched bases: 4.

This clone was recorded at least ten times. The rearrangement joins TRBV9 to TRBJ2-2, with unresolved D. The CDR3 spans 13 residues. Germline CDR1 is SGDLS and CDR2 is YYNGEE. The germline V and J ends were trimmed by 3 bases and 3 bases, with 6 bases remaining between them. The CDR3 nucleotides are TGTGCCAGCAGCGGGAGTTACACCGGGGAGCTGTTTTTT. It yields the protein CASSGSYTGELFF.

By frequency in the sample, this clone is medium-sized. The rearrangement uses TRBV13 and TRBJ1-1; D uncertain. CDR1 and CDR2 (germline): PRHDT, FYEKMQ (reference sequence). This CDR3 is built from 12 residues. V was clipped by 1 base and J by 4 bases, with 4 bases between them. In nucleotides, the CDR3 is TGTGCCAGCAGCTTAGAGGGCACTGAAGCTTTCTTT. This translates into CASSLEGTEAFF.

At least ten counts were recorded for this clone. The rearrangement uses TRBV2 and TRBJ2-3, with TRBD1 matching over 10 bases. Per the germline V gene, CDR1 is SNHLY and CDR2 is FYNNEI. V was clipped by 4 bases and J by 4 bases; unmatched bases: 8. This CDR3 comprises 16 residues. The CDR3 region is CASSGRGQGTSDTQYF. The CDR3 region has the DNA TGTGCCAGCAGTGGTAGGGGACAGGGGACATCAGATACGCAGTATTTT.

This clone was counted ten times or more. This clone may be a read error of a much larger clone one base away. Other DNA sequences of this sample code for an identical CDR3. The chain recombines TRBV13 with TRBJ2-7; D may be TRBD2 (5 bases). The CDR3 runs to 13 residues. CDR1 and CDR2 from the germline V gene are PRHDT and FYEKMQ (reference sequence). As DNA, the CDR3 is TGTGCCGGCAGCCCTAGGCTAGCAGGCGAGCAGTACTTC. Encoded protein: CAGSPRLAGEQYF.

This clone appeared many times. This chain joins TRBV24-1 and TRBJ2-2; D call uncertain. Germline CDR1 and CDR2: KGHDR and SFDVKD. This CDR3 contains 13 residues. Trimming removed 4 bases from V and 6 bases from J, with 8 bases in between. The CDR3 DNA reads as TGTGCCACCAGTGAACTCCGGGCCGGGGAGCTGTTTTTT. Protein sequence: CATSELRAGELFF.

This clone occurred many times. This rearrangement joins TRBV2 to TRBJ2-7; D not certain. There are 13 residues in the CDR3. Between the trimmed V and J ends, which lost 0 bases and 6 bases, there was a span of 9 bases. Germline CDR1 is SNHLY and CDR2 is FYNNEI. The CDR3 is CASSEATSTEQYF. CDR3 nucleotide sequence: TGTGCCAGCAGTGAAGCAACCAGTACCGAGCAGTACTTC.

This rearrangement joins TRBV30 to TRBJ1-2; 11 bases match TRBD1. The CDR3 has 16 residues. Germline V gives CDR1 GTSNPN, CDR2 SVGIG (reference sequence). Unmatched junction bases numbered 13, after V lost 4 bases and J lost 6 bases. CDR3 sequence: CAWIISGTGGRDGYTF. DNA of the CDR3: TGTGCCTGGATTATCTCCGGGACAGGGGGGAGGGATGGCTACACCTTC. Together with reference TRBV30 and TRBJ1-2, the CDR3 gives the full variable domain: SQTIHQWPATLVQPVGSPLSLECTVEGTSNPNLYWYRQAAGRGLQLLFYSVGIGQISSEVPQNLSASRPQDRQFILSSKKLLLSDSGFYLCAWIISGTGGRDGYTFGSGTRLTVV.

This clone was observed a few times. The chain links TRBV6-2 or TRBV6-3 to TRBJ2-7; no definite D call. Germline lookup yields CDR1 MNHEY and CDR2 SVGEGT. This CDR3 spans 14 amino acids. The germline V and J ends were trimmed by 4 bases and 4 bases, with 14 bases remaining between them. In DNA form, the CDR3 reads TGTGCCAGCAGTTGCTCGCTACATACATACGAGCAGTACTTC. Translation: CASSCSLHTYEQYF.

This clone was counted many times. This chain links TRBV19 with TRBJ2-2; TRBD2 aligns across 15 bases. Germline CDR1 reads LNHDA; CDR2 reads SQIVND (reference sequence). CDR3 size: 17 residues. The J segment lost 4 bases and the V segment lost 2 bases, leaving 2 bases of the junction unmatched. This chain's CDR3 is CASSIRTSGRATGELFF. CDR3 DNA sequence: TGTGCCAGTAGTATACGGACTAGCGGGAGGGCCACCGGGGAGCTGTTTTTT.

This clone was seen many times. The chain recombines TRBV28 with TRBJ2-3; D gene uncertain. CDR1 is MDHEN and CDR2 is SYDVKM in the germline V gene. The CDR3 sequence is 12 residues long. With 7 bases removed from V and 5 bases from J, the gap between germline ends came to 10 bases. The CDR3 loop reads CASTRAGDTQYF. CDR3 nucleotide sequence: TGTGCCAGCACTAGAGCTGGAGATACGCAGTATTTT.

This clone was seen a handful of times. The chain joins TRBV6-2 or TRBV6-3 to TRBJ2-7; D unresolved. With 2 bases removed from V and 1 base from J, the gap between germline ends came to 9 bases. The CDR3 has 14 amino acids. Germline V gene sequence: CDR1 MNHEY, CDR2 SVGEGT. As DNA, the CDR3 is TGTGCCAGCAGTTACGGTCTCGGATCCTACGAGCAGTACTTC. Amino acid sequence: CASSYGLGSYEQYF.

The table lists this clone with many counts. The junction differs from germline at one of its ends, possibly a read error. The J gene is TRBJ1-4, the V gene TRBV28; TRBD1 agrees at 8 bases. CDR1 is MDHEN and CDR2 is SYDVKM in the germline V gene. The CDR3 runs to 13 residues. The DNA for the CDR3 is TGTGCCAGCAGTGAGGACAGGGCGGAGGGTAGTAATTTT. It translates to CASSEDRAEGSNF.

Worth noting for this clone: Compared with germline, one end of the junction differs, possibly owing to a read error. The chain has TRBV20-1 and TRBJ2-1; 15 bases fit TRBD2. This CDR3 has 17 amino acids. Germline V lookup: CDR1 DFQATT, CDR2 SNEGSKA (reference sequence). The CDR3 DNA is TGCAGTGTTAGAGGACTAGCGGGAGGGCCTTCCTACAATGAGCAGTTCTTC. As protein: CSVRGLAGGPSYNEQFF.

Ten or more counts support this clone. The V call is TRBV7-9, the J call TRBJ2-3; 7 bases fit TRBD2. Germline V CDR1 and CDR2: SEHNR, FQNEAQ (reference sequence). After removal of 5 bases from V and 6 bases from J, the junction contained 8 bases not matched to a gene. This CDR3 contains 14 residues. CDR3 DNA sequence: TGTGCCAGCAGCGCGGGACTACCGGGGGATACGCAGTATTTT. Translating gives CASSAGLPGDTQYF.

This clone was seen ten or more times. The CDR3, as DNA: TGTGCCAGCAGCCTTTCACAGGGAAACACCATATATTTT. This sequence encodes CASSLSQGNTIYF. The rearrangement joins TRBV11-2 to TRBJ1-3, with D hard to call. Germline CDR1 is SGHAT and CDR2 is FQNNGV. Trimming removed 5 bases at V and 4 bases at J, with 9 bases between. The CDR3 sequence is 13 residues long.

Worth noting for this clone: This could be a read error, since a much larger clone is one nucleotide away. This sample includes further DNA sequences coding for the same CDR3. The V and J genes are TRBV19 and TRBJ2-1; TRBD1 might be the D (5 bases). The length of the CDR3 is 16 residues. The V gene's germline CDR1 is LNHDA and CDR2 SQIVND (reference sequence). V lost 0 bases and J 9 bases, leaving 18 bases between the germline ends. The CDR3 region is CASSIDSESQGCEQFF. CDR3 in DNA: TGTGCCAGTAGTATAGATTCAGAGTCGCAGGGCTGTGAGCAGTTCTTC.

This rearrangement joins TRBV30 to TRBJ2-7; TRBD2 aligns across 9 bases. This CDR3 contains 13 residues. Germline lookup yields CDR1 GTSNPN and CDR2 SVGIG (reference sequence). The CDR3 sequence: CALIAGDNDEQYF. The CDR3 DNA is TGTGCTCTTATAGCGGGGGATAACGACGAGCAGTACTTC.

This clone has just a few counts. This chain joins TRBV20-1 and TRBJ2-7, with 8 bases fitting TRBD2. CDR1 and CDR2 (germline): DFQATT, SNEGSKA (reference sequence). After removal of 5 bases from V and 6 bases from J, the junction contained 18 bases not matched to a gene. The CDR3 is 16 amino acids. CDR3 bases: TGCAGTGCTCGGAGTTTTAGCGGGACCTCACCAAGCGAGCAGTACTTC. Its translation: CSARSFSGTSPSEQYF.

This clone was recorded at least ten times. The V gene is TRBV6-1, the J gene TRBJ1-4, with TRBD1 matching over 7 bases. V lost 7 bases to trimming and J lost 4 bases; unmatched junction nucleotides: 6. Germline assignment: CDR1 MNHNS and CDR2 SASEGT. This CDR3 is built from 14 residues. CDR3 in DNA: TGTGCCAGCAACCAGGGGGTTGGTAATGAAAAACTGTTTTTT. This gives the protein CASNQGVGNEKLFF.

This clone was found many times. This chain uses TRBV7-2 with TRBJ2-1, with D hard to call. Germline assignment: CDR1 SGHTA and CDR2 FQGNSA. This CDR3 has 14 amino acids. V was shortened by 5 bases and J by 4 bases, with 12 bases between the two germline ends. CDR3 sequence reads: CASSARMTYNEQFF. The CDR3 region has the DNA TGTGCCAGCAGCGCCCGTATGACGTACAATGAGCAGTTCTTC.

The table lists this clone with many counts. In DNA, the CDR3 is TGTGCCAGTAGTAAACTGGAGACGAGCGGGAAACTGTTTTTT. Its translation is CASSKLETSGKLFF. This chain links TRBV19 with TRBJ1-4; D is unclear. Trimming removed 4 bases at V and 11 bases at J, with 17 bases between. The CDR3 is made up of 14 amino acids. Germline CDR1 and CDR2: LNHDA and SQIVND (reference sequence).

This clone was observed a handful of times. Sequence at one end of the junction differs from germline and may be a read error. This chain uses TRBV11-2 with TRBJ2-3; TRBD2 matches at 8 bases. CDR3 length: 17 residues. From germline, CDR1 is SGHAT and CDR2 FQNNGV. This CDR3 reads CASSSSSGSPSTYTQYF. CDR3 DNA sequence: TGTGCCAGCAGCTCCAGCAGCGGGAGCCCCAGCACATATACGCAGTATTTT.

This clone showed up many times. The V call is TRBV12-3 or TRBV12-4, the J call TRBJ1-2, with D possibly matching TRBD1 (6 bases). Trimming shortened V by 8 bases and J by 4 bases, and 11 bases separated the two germline ends. The CDR3 loop spans 12 amino acids. The CDR3 DNA sequence: TGTGCCAGCCAAGGGGGGATCTATGGCTACACCTTC. Its translation is CASQGGIYGYTF.